These 32 T cell receptor beta chains were all obtained from the same sample, sequenced in a study of T cells after posttransplantation cyclophosphamide. Treatment was busulfan-fludarabine conditioning, a marrow graft, and cyclophosphamide on days +3 and +4. The repertoire was sequenced with immunoSEQ multiplex PCR; TCRdb's copy has only in-frame clones and lacks some. The sample holds about 6,700 clones, and no clone turns up only once. The material sequenced was PBMCs, taken after an allogeneic stem cell transplant with post-transplant cyclophosphamide. Source of these receptors: a male patient in his 30s who received an allogeneic stem cell transplant from an unrelated donor, was CMV-positive, and had acute and chronic GVHD. Some T cells may have come from the graft donor.

This clone is medium-sized by share. This chain connects TRBV4-3 to TRBJ1-3; TRBD1 is a possible D gene (6 bases). CDR3 length: 17 amino acids. Trimming took 1 base from V and 0 from J, leaving 13 bases between them. CDR1 is LGHNA, CDR2 YSLEER, per germline. For the CDR3, the DNA is TGCGCCAGCAGCCAAGGTACAGGGCCCCTCTCTGGAAACACCATATATTTT. It codes for CASSQGTGPLSGNTIYF.

This clone was seen at least ten times. The J gene is TRBJ2-1, the V gene TRBV9; 7 nucleotides match TRBD2. Germline trimming cut 0 bases from V and 8 bases from J; bases unmatched to any gene: 8. Looked up from germline, CDR1 is SGDLS and CDR2 is YYNGEE. CDR3 size: 15 residues. CDR3 sequence reads: CASSVGTRLVDEQFF. The CDR3 DNA reads as TGTGCCAGCAGCGTAGGGACTAGATTAGTCGATGAGCAGTTCTTC.

This clone was counted many times. The chain couples TRBV19 to TRBJ2-3; D uncertain. The CDR3 has 14 residues. Germline-derived CDR1 and CDR2 are LNHDA and SQIVND (reference sequence). V was clipped by 7 bases and J by 5 bases, with 16 bases between them. CDR3 region: CASTPRLDLDTQYF. The CDR3 DNA sequence: TGTGCCAGTACTCCAAGGCTAGACTTAGATACGCAGTATTTT.

This clone was counted at least ten times. The chain joins TRBV7-2 to TRBJ2-7; possible D gene TRBD1, 5 bases. This CDR3 contains 12 residues. V was clipped by 3 bases and J by 7 bases, with 10 bases between them. From germline, CDR1 is SGHTA and CDR2 FQGNSA. CDR3 amino acids: CASSFRVGEQYF. In nucleotides, the CDR3 is TGTGCCAGCAGCTTCAGGGTCGGGGAGCAGTACTTC.

This clone was recorded many times. The chain joins TRBV7-9 to TRBJ1-2; the match to TRBD1 covers 8 bases. Losses at the gene ends were 4 bases for V and 8 bases for J; bases not matched to a gene: 3. CDR3 length: 12 residues. Per germline, CDR1 SEHNR and CDR2 FQNEAQ (reference sequence). The CDR3 nucleotides are TGTGCCAGCAGCTACGGACAGGGCGGCTACACCTTC. Translation gives CASSYGQGGYTF.

This clone is judged medium-sized. This sequence joins TRBV27 and TRBJ2-5; TRBD2 matches at 12 bases. This CDR3 region has 17 residues. V was pared by 4 bases and J by 5 bases, with 11 bases of the junction left unmatched. CDR1 MNHEY and CDR2 SMNVEV come from the germline V gene (reference sequence). The CDR3 region is CASSSTSGTSGSETQYF. The CDR3 coding sequence is TGTGCCAGCAGTTCGACCTCCGGGACTAGCGGGTCGGAGACCCAGTACTTC.

By frequency in the sample, this clone is medium-sized. Here the CDR3 reads CASSRSGGIETQYF. The DNA of the CDR3 is TGTGCCAGTAGTAGGAGCGGGGGTATCGAGACCCAGTACTTC. V and J are TRBV19 and TRBJ2-5; 8 positions match TRBD2. CDR1 is LNHDA and CDR2 is SQIVND in the germline V gene (reference sequence). V lost 4 bases and J lost 5; bases outside the gene matches: 6. The CDR3 contains 14 residues. The full variable domain, rest sourced from reference TRBV19 and TRBJ2-5, is DGGITQSPKYLFRKEGQNVTLSCEQNLNHDAMYWYRQDPGQGLRLIYYSQIVNDFQKGDIAEGYSVSREKKESFPLTVTSAQKNPTAFYLCASSRSGGIETQYFGPGTRLLVL.

This clone was seen more than once but under ten times. The chain recombines TRBV10-2 with TRBJ2-2, with 7 nucleotides matching TRBD2. Losses at the gene ends were 7 bases for V and 5 bases for J; bases not matched to a gene: 7. Germline V lookup: CDR1 WSHSY, CDR2 SAAADI. CDR3 length: 14 amino acids. The CDR3 is CASTSSGETGELFF. Here the CDR3 DNA reads TGCGCCAGCACGTCCAGCGGGGAGACCGGGGAGCTGTTTTTT.

Many counts were recorded for this clone. V gene TRBV7-2 combines with J gene TRBJ2-3; D possibly corresponds to TRBD1 (6 bases). The CDR3 contains 16 residues. Trimming pared 4 bases from V and 6 bases from J, leaving 20 bases between. Germline V gives CDR1 SGHTA, CDR2 FQGNSA. The CDR3 DNA follows: TGTGCCAGCAGCTCTCCGCAAGGGGGTGGGGTCGATACGCAGTATTTT. This gives the protein CASSSPQGGGVDTQYF.

This clone was counted at least ten times. J is TRBJ2-1 and V is TRBV6-7; 15 bases fit TRBD2. TRBV6-7 falls under the ORF class, with uncertain function. The J segment lost 10 bases and the V segment lost 4 bases, leaving 8 bases of the junction unmatched. The CDR3 is 16 residues long. The DNA for the CDR3 is TGTGCCAGCAGTTTCCGGACTAGCGGGGGGGCGCAGGAGCAGTTCTTC. Amino acids: CASSFRTSGGAQEQFF.

This clone was detected many times. The chain is built from TRBV5-1 and TRBJ1-5; the match to TRBD1 covers 10 bases. Germline loops: CDR1 SGHRS, CDR2 YFSETQ. The V and J ends lost 3 bases and 3 bases, in that order; junction bases with no gene match: 3. The CDR3 covers 15 residues. The CDR3 sequence: CASSWTGGPNQPQHF. DNA for the CDR3: TGCGCCAGCAGCTGGACAGGGGGACCCAATCAGCCCCAGCATTTT.

Judged by abundance, this clone is medium-sized. V usage is TRBV19 and J usage is TRBJ1-1, with TRBD1 as a possible D gene (5 bases). Germline V gene sequence: CDR1 LNHDA, CDR2 SQIVND (reference sequence). The CDR3 runs 13 residues. Between the trimmed V and J ends, which lost 0 bases and 4 bases, there was a span of 6 bases. CDR3 coding DNA: TGTGCCAGTAGTATAGAGGGGCGCACTGAAGCTTTCTTT. It yields the protein CASSIEGRTEAFF.

In its sample, this clone ranks as medium-sized (0.01 to 0.1%). The germline gene is not matched at one end of the junction; a read error may be the cause. This chain links TRBV5-8 with TRBJ1-2; D possibly corresponds to TRBD1 (5 bases). CDR1 SGHTS and CDR2 YDEGEE come from the germline V gene. The CDR3 contains 15 residues. The CDR3 sequence: CASRLAGRANYGYTF. CDR3 sequence (DNA): TGTGCCAGCAGGTTGGCAGGGCGCGCTAACTATGGCTACACCTTC.

By share, this clone ranks as medium-sized. Other DNA sequences in the same sample also yield this CDR3. The chain couples TRBV4-1 to TRBJ1-2, with D possibly being TRBD1 (6 bases). The CDR3 extends over 15 amino acids. Trimming cost V 0 bases and J 0 bases, with 8 bases left between them. Germline V gene sequence: CDR1 MGHRA, CDR2 YSYEKL. The CDR3 region has the DNA TGCGCCAGCAGCCAAGAACAGGGAGCTAACTATGGCTACACCTTC. Translated: CASSQEQGANYGYTF.

By its share, this clone is medium-sized (0.01 to 0.1%). The chain joins TRBV6-1 to TRBJ2-7; the D gene is possibly TRBD2 (5 bases). The CDR3 consists of 14 residues. V lost 0 bases and J lost 2, with 8 bases in between. Germline V gives CDR1 MNHNS, CDR2 SASEGT. The CDR3 loop reads CASSEAAVAYEQYF. DNA for the CDR3: TGTGCCAGCAGTGAAGCAGCGGTCGCCTACGAGCAGTACTTC.

In this sample, this clone turned up many times. The chain recombines TRBV5-1 with TRBJ1-2; D possibly corresponds to TRBD1 (6 bases). The V end lost 0 bases, the J end lost 8 bases, and 8 bases lay between the germline ends. The V gene's germline CDR1 is SGHRS and CDR2 YFSETQ. The CDR3 is made up of 12 amino acids. CDR3: CASSLAGEGYTF. The CDR3 bases are TGCGCCAGCAGCTTGGCAGGGGAAGGCTACACCTTC.

This clone was detected ten times or more. The CDR3 here is CASSWGPGVNTEAFF. As DNA, the CDR3 is TGTGCCAGCAGCTGGGGGCCAGGAGTGAACACTGAAGCTTTCTTT. The rearrangement links TRBV7-9 to TRBJ1-1, with D tentatively TRBD1 (6 bases). CDR3 size: 15 residues. Trimming cost V 4 bases and J 0 bases, with 12 bases left between them. Germline values: CDR1 SEHNR, CDR2 FQNEAQ (reference sequence).

This clone was detected a few times. The chain couples TRBV18 to TRBJ2-5, with TRBD1 matching 8 bases. Matching the DNA end better, TRBJ2-7 makes the J call doubtful. Germline CDR1 is KGHSH and CDR2 is LQKENI. The length of the CDR3 is 13 residues. In DNA, the CDR3 is TGTGCCAGCTCAAGGGACAGGTCCTACGAGCAGTACTTC. This sequence encodes CASSRDRSYEQYF.

This clone was seen at least ten times. Other DNA sequences in this sample translate to the same CDR3. The gene calls are TRBV5-1 and TRBJ1-1; no clear D gene. Germline CDR1 and CDR2: SGHRS and YFSETQ. The CDR3 has 14 residues. V dropped 0 bases and J dropped 1 base, with 7 bases sitting between them. In DNA, the CDR3 is TGCGCCAGCAGCTTGGGAGCAGGGAACACTGAAGCTTTCTTT. Amino acid sequence: CASSLGAGNTEAFF.

The chain is built from TRBV9 and TRBJ2-2; a possible D gene is TRBD1 (6 bases). Per germline, CDR1 SGDLS and CDR2 YYNGEE. CDR3 length equals 15 residues. V was clipped by 3 bases and J by 0 bases, with 9 bases between them. CDR3: CASSGGQTNTGELFF. Written as DNA, the CDR3 is TGTGCCAGCAGCGGAGGACAGACGAACACCGGGGAGCTGTTTTTT.

This clone has ten or more counts. The rearrangement links TRBV27 to TRBJ1-1; 9 positions agree with TRBD1. After removal of 5 bases from V and 6 bases from J, the junction contained 7 bases not matched to a gene. This CDR3 comprises 14 residues. Germline V gene data show CDR1 as MNHEY and CDR2 as SMNVEV (reference sequence). The CDR3 region has the DNA TGTGCCAGCAGTCCCGGGACAGGGTATTCTGAAGCTTTCTTT. Its protein is CASSPGTGYSEAFF.

This clone was counted a few times. The chain recombines TRBV7-3 with TRBJ2-5, with TRBD2 identical over 13 bases. Germline trimming cut 6 bases from V and 5 bases from J; bases unmatched to any gene: 9. Germline CDR1 is SGHTA and CDR2 is FQGTGA. The CDR3 is 16 residues long. The DNA for the CDR3 is TGTGCCAGCAGTTCCACCGGGACTAGCGGGAAGGAGACCCAGTACTTC. Translation: CASSSTGTSGKETQYF. The full variable domain, completed using reference TRBV7-3 and TRBJ2-5, is GAGVSQTPSNKVTEKGKYVELRCDPISGHTALYWYRQSLGQGPEFLIYFQGTGAADDSGLPNDRFFAVRPEGSVSTLKIQRTERGDSAVYLCASSSTGTSGKETQYFGPGTRLLVL.

This clone was counted ten times or more. The chain joins TRBV18 to TRBJ1-4, with D hard to call. Germline V lookup: CDR1 KGHSH, CDR2 LQKENI. Trimming removed 0 bases at V and 6 bases at J, with 11 bases between. The CDR3 length is 15 residues. The CDR3 loop reads CASSPPRGSDEKLFF. The CDR3 coding sequence is TGTGCCAGCTCACCACCCCGGGGTTCGGATGAAAAACTGTTTTTT.

The sample holds a few counts of this clone. The rearrangement joins TRBV5-1 to TRBJ2-6, with a possible D match to TRBD1 (6 bases). Germline CDR1 is SGHRS and CDR2 is YFSETQ. Trimming left V 3 bases short and J 0 bases short, with 10 bases between. This CDR3 region has 16 residues. The CDR3 spells CASSWTALSGANVLTF. The CDR3, as DNA: TGCGCCAGCAGCTGGACAGCCCTCTCTGGGGCCAACGTCCTGACTTTC.

In its sample, this clone is medium-sized. This sequence joins TRBV7-9 and TRBJ2-4; D not certain. The germline gives CDR1 SEHNR, CDR2 FQNEAQ (reference sequence). V was trimmed by 1 base and J by 9 bases, leaving 7 bases between them. The CDR3 runs 12 residues. This chain's CDR3 is CASSLDSGIQYF. DNA of the CDR3: TGTGCCAGCAGCTTAGACTCCGGCATTCAGTACTTC.

This clone showed up many times. V gene TRBV5-1 combines with J gene TRBJ1-2; TRBD1 agrees at 8 bases. Germline CDR1 and CDR2: SGHRS and YFSETQ. The CDR3 length is 15 residues. J was trimmed by 4 bases and V by 4 bases; bases with no gene match: 9. The CDR3 DNA sequence: TGCGCCAGCAGCCAAACGACAGGGGACTTCTATGGCTACACCTTC. Protein product: CASSQTTGDFYGYTF.

This clone was observed many times. This chain connects TRBV5-4 to TRBJ2-3; tentative D call: TRBD2 (5 bases). The germline V gene has CDR1 SGHNT and CDR2 YYREEE (reference sequence). Trimming shortened V by 0 bases and J by 3 bases, and 14 bases separated the two germline ends. CDR3 length equals 16 residues. The CDR3 sequence is CASSLGGNTGTDTQYF. The DNA for the CDR3 is TGTGCCAGCAGCTTGGGAGGGAACACCGGGACAGATACGCAGTATTTT.

This clone was seen many times. The chain couples TRBV7-2 to TRBJ1-3; D uncertain. The CDR3 length is 16 residues. Trimming pared 0 bases from V and 4 bases from J, leaving 13 bases between. The germline V gene has CDR1 SGHTA and CDR2 FQGNSA. The CDR3, as DNA: TGTGCCAGCAGCTTAGCGCGTCGACGGGAGGGAAACACCATATATTTT. It is translated as CASSLARRREGNTIYF.

This clone counts as medium-sized. V usage is TRBV5-6 and J usage is TRBJ1-4; D is perhaps TRBD1 (5 bases). The CDR3 is 15 residues long. CDR1 and CDR2 from the germline V gene are SGHDT and YYEEEE. V shed 6 bases and J shed 3 bases, with 15 bases lying between them. The CDR3, as DNA: TGTGCCAGCACCCGGGACTGGGGAGCTAATGAAAAACTGTTTTTT. The encoded protein is CASTRDWGANEKLFF.

By share, this clone counts as medium-sized. CDR3 bases: TGCAGCGGCGCTACTAGGAATGGAAACATTCAGTACTTC. Amino acids: CSGATRNGNIQYF. This chain uses TRBV29-1 with TRBJ2-4; tentative D call: TRBD2 (5 bases). Germline V gives CDR1 SQVTM, CDR2 ANQGSEA. The CDR3 loop spans 13 amino acids. With 7 bases removed from V and 6 bases from J, the gap between germline ends came to 16 bases.

The table lists this clone with many counts. The chain links TRBV27 to TRBJ1-2; D not resolved. The germline V gene has CDR1 MNHEY and CDR2 SMNVEV (reference sequence). V lost 2 bases and J lost 0, with 10 bases in between. This CDR3 is built from 15 residues. In DNA form, the CDR3 reads TGTGCCAGCAGTTTACGACTGAGCACTAACTATGGCTACACCTTC. Translation: CASSLRLSTNYGYTF.

This clone came up many times. V and J are TRBV7-8 and TRBJ1-2; 8 nucleotides line up with TRBD1. Germline CDR1 is SGHVS and CDR2 is FQNEAQ. Trimming cost V 5 bases and J 0 bases; bases outside gene matches: 8. The CDR3 has 16 residues. The CDR3, as DNA: TGTGCCAGCAGCCGAAGGGACAGGCAGGCTAACTATGGCTACACCTTC. The encoded protein is CASSRRDRQANYGYTF. The variable domain in full, completed from reference TRBV7-8 and TRBJ1-2, reads GAGVSQSPRYKVAKRGQDVALRCDPISGHVSLFWYQQALGQGPEFLTYFQNEAQLDKSGLPSDRFFAERPEGSVSTLKIQRTQQEDSAVYLCASSRRDRQANYGYTFGSGTRLTVV.